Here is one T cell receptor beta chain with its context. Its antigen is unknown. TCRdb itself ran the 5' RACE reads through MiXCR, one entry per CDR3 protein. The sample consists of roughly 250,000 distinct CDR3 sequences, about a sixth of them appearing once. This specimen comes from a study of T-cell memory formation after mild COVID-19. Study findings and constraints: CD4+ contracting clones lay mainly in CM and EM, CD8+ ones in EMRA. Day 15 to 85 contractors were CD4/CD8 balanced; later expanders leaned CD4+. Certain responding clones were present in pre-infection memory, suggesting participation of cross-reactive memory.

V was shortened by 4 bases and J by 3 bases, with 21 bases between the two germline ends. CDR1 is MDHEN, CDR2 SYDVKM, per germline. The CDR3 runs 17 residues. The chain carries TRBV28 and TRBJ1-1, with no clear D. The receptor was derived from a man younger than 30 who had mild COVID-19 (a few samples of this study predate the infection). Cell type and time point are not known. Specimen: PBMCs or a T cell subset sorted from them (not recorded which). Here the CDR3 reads CASSSPIGARGDTEAFF. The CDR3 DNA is TGTGCCAGCAGTTCCCCTATTGGCGCCCGTGGGGACACTGAAGCTTTCTTT.